Each of the 25 T cell receptor beta chains below was sequenced from the same sample in a study of immune cell composition in non-small cell lung cancer. The repertoire was sequenced with immunoSEQ multiplex PCR; TCRdb's copy has only in-frame clones and lacks some. The repertoire holds roughly 3,100 clones, with roughly 69% as singletons. Normal lung was taken at the farthest possible site, at least 3 cm from tumour. The sequenced material came from non-adjacent lung tissue. These receptors were taken from a human donor with non-small cell lung cancer.

The chain links TRBV27 to TRBJ2-7; D is possibly TRBD1 (6 bases). This CDR3 contains 14 residues. Germline V CDR1 and CDR2: MNHEY, SMNVEV (reference sequence). The ends were cut back, 3 bases at V and 0 bases at J, with 9 bases in the middle. CDR3 DNA: TGTGCCAGCAGTTTCACAGGGACCTCCTACGAGCAGTACTTC. Residues: CASSFTGTSYEQYF.

The sample holds a few counts of this clone. This chain joins TRBV7-9 and TRBJ1-2; D gene unclear. The CDR3 is 13 amino acids. V gave up 1 base and J gave up 8 bases, with 11 bases separating them. CDR1 and CDR2 (germline): SEHNR, FQNEAQ (reference sequence). CDR3 protein: CASSLEGGLGYTF. The CDR3, as DNA: TGTGCCAGCAGCTTAGAAGGCGGCCTAGGCTACACCTTC.

This sequence joins TRBV4-1 and TRBJ2-7; 13 bases agree with TRBD2. Germline V gives CDR1 MGHRA, CDR2 YSYEKL. CDR3 length equals 16 residues. Trimming took 4 bases from V and 4 from J; bases not matched to a gene: 7. CDR3 amino acids: CASSPGGLAGVYEQYF. In DNA form, the CDR3 reads TGCGCCAGCAGCCCAGGTGGACTAGCGGGGGTGTACGAGCAGTACTTC.

This clone is a singleton in its sample. The chain combines TRBV5-1 with TRBJ1-4; 7 nucleotides agree with TRBD1. CDR1 is SGHRS, CDR2 YFSETQ, per germline. The CDR3 has 14 amino acids. The ends lost 0 bases at V and 7 bases at J; junction bases unmatched: 3. The CDR3 nucleotides read TGCGCCAGCAGCTTGGAAAACAGGGGTGAAAAACTGTTTTTT. Encoded protein: CASSLENRGEKLFF. The variable domain in full, completed from reference TRBV5-1 and TRBJ1-4, reads KAGVTQTPRYLIKTRGQQVTLSCSPISGHRSVSWYQQTPGQGLQFLFEYFSETQRNKGNFPGRFSGRQFSNSRSEMNVSTLELGDSALYLCASSLENRGEKLFFGSGTQLSVL.

This chain links TRBV7-2 with TRBJ2-3; TRBD2 aligns across 13 bases. CDR3 length: 15 amino acids. Germline-derived CDR1 and CDR2 are SGHTA and FQGNSA. V gave up 5 bases and J gave up 4 bases; unmatched junction bases: 3. The CDR3 loop reads CASSLTSGGSDTQYF. The CDR3 coding sequence is TGTGCCAGCAGCCTGACTAGCGGGGGGTCAGATACGCAGTATTTT.

About this clone itself: Within the sample, other DNA sequences also encode this same CDR3. V usage is TRBV18 and J usage is TRBJ2-7; D is perhaps TRBD1 (6 bases). Germline V gene data show CDR1 as KGHSH and CDR2 as LQKENI. The V and J ends lost 3 bases and 3 bases respectively, with 9 bases between them. This CDR3 spans 13 amino acids. CDR3: CASSPGANYEQYF. The CDR3 region has the DNA TGTGCCAGCTCACCGGGGGCCAACTACGAGCAGTACTTC.

The genes are TRBV10-1 and TRBJ1-5, with 8 bases fitting TRBD1. This CDR3 is built from 18 residues. Germline V gives CDR1 WNHNN, CDR2 SYGVQD (reference sequence). V dropped 1 base and J dropped 7; count of bases not matched to a gene: 15. CDR3 coding DNA: TGCGCCAGCAGTGAGTTTTTCGGGCCGGACAGGGTGTGCCAGCCCCAGCATTTT. This encodes CASSEFFGPDRVCQPQHF.

The genes are TRBV7-2 and TRBJ1-2; a possible D gene is TRBD1 (5 bases). Trimming removed 5 bases from V and 4 bases from J, with 11 bases in between. Per the germline V gene, CDR1 is SGHTA and CDR2 is FQGNSA. This CDR3 region has 13 residues. CDR3 DNA sequence: TGTGCCAGCAGCGGCCGTAGGGGCTATGGCTACACCTTC. This encodes CASSGRRGYGYTF.

CDR3 bases: TGTGCCAGCAGCCCACAACGGGTCGCTAATGAAAAACTGTTTTTT. Protein sequence: CASSPQRVANEKLFF. V usage is TRBV7-2 and J usage is TRBJ1-4; D not resolved. The CDR3 loop spans 15 amino acids. V shed 5 bases and J shed 3 bases, with 13 bases lying between them. The germline V gene encodes CDR1 SGHTA and CDR2 FQGNSA.

The genes are TRBV6-6 and TRBJ2-5; 8 positions agree with TRBD1. The CDR3 has 13 residues. Per the germline V gene, CDR1 is MNHNY and CDR2 is SVGAGI (reference sequence). V shed 7 bases, J shed 5 bases, and the junction held 6 bases outside the gene matches. As DNA, the CDR3 is TGTGCCAGCACTGCCGGGACAGGCGAGACCCAGTACTTC. Amino acids: CASTAGTGETQYF.

J is TRBJ2-1 and V is TRBV7-9; TRBD2 matches at 14 bases. Germline V gene data show CDR1 as SEHNR and CDR2 as FQNEAQ (reference sequence). Trimming at V came to 5 bases and at J to 4 bases, leaving 1 base not matched to a gene. The CDR3 is made up of 15 amino acids. CDR3 amino acids: CASSRTSGGYNEQFF. Here the CDR3 DNA reads TGTGCCAGCAGCCGGACTAGCGGGGGGTACAATGAGCAGTTCTTC.

The chain has TRBV6-5 and TRBJ1-1; the D gene is possibly TRBD1 (5 bases). Trimming left V 7 bases short and J 8 bases short, with 17 bases between. CDR3 length equals 13 residues. Germline loops: CDR1 MNHEY, CDR2 SVGAGI. The CDR3 DNA follows: TGTGCCAGCACACGCGGGGCCACGGGGGAAGCTTTCTTT. It specifies CASTRGATGEAFF.

V usage is TRBV7-2 and J usage is TRBJ2-3, with 11 positions matching TRBD2. This CDR3 has 16 residues. V gave up 5 bases and J gave up 4 bases; unmatched junction bases: 8. Germline V gene data show CDR1 as SGHTA and CDR2 as FQGNSA. The CDR3 region is CASSPRLAGLPDTQYF. In DNA form, the CDR3 reads TGTGCCAGCAGCCCAAGACTAGCGGGGCTGCCAGATACGCAGTATTTT. Combining the CDR3 with reference TRBV7-2 and TRBJ2-3 gives the whole variable domain GAGVSQSPSNKVTEKGKDVELRCDPISGHTALYWYRQSLGQGLEFLIYFQGNSAPDKSGLPSDRFSAERTGGSVSTLTIQRTQQEDSAVYLCASSPRLAGLPDTQYFGPGTRLTVL.

This chain joins TRBV18 and TRBJ2-4; a weak D match, TRBD1 (6 bases). This CDR3 has 13 residues. Germline-derived CDR1 and CDR2 are KGHSH and LQKENI. V was cut by 5 bases and J by 2 bases, with 7 bases left in between. For the CDR3, the DNA is TGTGCCAGCTCAACAGGGTCCAAAAACATTCAGTACTTC. This translates into CASSTGSKNIQYF.

This clone was found a few times. V is TRBV5-5 and J is TRBJ1-2, with TRBD1 identical over 9 bases. Germline CDR1 SGHKS, CDR2 YYEKEE (reference sequence). The CDR3 has 15 amino acids. J gave up 3 bases and V 4 bases, and 7 bases lay outside the gene matches. In DNA, the CDR3 is TGTGCCAGCAGCAGGAGGACAGGGGAAGACTATGGCTACACCTTC. It specifies CASSRRTGEDYGYTF.

This clone is labeled large (0.1 to 1%). Written as DNA, the CDR3 is TGTGCCAGCAGCTTAGCGGCAGGGGGTGAGCTGAACTATGGCTACACCTTC. Protein sequence: CASSLAAGGELNYGYTF. This chain connects TRBV7-2 to TRBJ1-2, with 7 bases matching TRBD1. Germline V gene lookup returns CDR1 SGHTA and CDR2 FQGNSA. J was trimmed by 2 bases and V by 0 bases; bases with no gene match: 9. The CDR3 extends over 17 amino acids.

This clone has just a few counts. V usage is TRBV7-3 and J usage is TRBJ1-6; D possibly corresponds to TRBD1 (6 bases). Germline V lookup: CDR1 SGHTA, CDR2 FQGTGA. The CDR3 spans 15 residues. V was cut by 7 bases and J by 14 bases, with 24 bases left in between. The CDR3, as DNA: TGTGCCAGCACCCTAAGGTGGGGGCTGCCACGGGCCCTCCACTTT. The encoded protein is CASTLRWGLPRALHF.

This chain joins TRBV2 and TRBJ1-2, with 7 bases matching TRBD1. The J segment lost 2 bases and the V segment lost 4 bases, leaving 4 bases of the junction unmatched. Germline V gene data show CDR1 as SNHLY and CDR2 as FYNNEI. This CDR3 region has 14 residues. DNA for the CDR3: TGTGCCAGCAGTGCGACAGGGATGAACTATGGCTACACCTTC. Translation gives CASSATGMNYGYTF.

Written as DNA, the CDR3 is TGTGCCAGCAGTTTATTGCCGGGGACAGGGAACACCGGGGAGCTGTTTTTT. It is translated as CASSLLPGTGNTGELFF. The J gene is TRBJ2-2, the V gene TRBV28, with 8 bases lining up with TRBD1. V trimming: 1 base; J trimming: 1 base; junction bases outside the gene matches: 5. Germline assignment: CDR1 MDHEN and CDR2 SYDVKM. CDR3 size: 17 residues. Combining the CDR3 with reference TRBV28 and TRBJ2-2 gives the whole variable domain DVKVTQSSRYLVKRTGEKVFLECVQDMDHENMFWYRQDPGLGLRLIYFSYDVKMKEKGDIPEGYSVSREKKERFSLILESASTNQTSMYLCASSLLPGTGNTGELFFGEGSRLTVL.

The chain couples TRBV9 to TRBJ2-3; 12 bases match TRBD2. CDR1 and CDR2 from the germline V gene are SGDLS and YYNGEE. V gave up 3 bases and J gave up 3 bases; unmatched junction bases: 5. The CDR3 has 16 residues. The CDR3 region has the DNA TGTGCCAGCAGCGCACTAGCGGGGGGAGCTACAGATACGCAGTATTTT. It is translated as CASSALAGGATDTQYF.

The rearrangement joins TRBV30 to TRBJ2-3; 8 bases are shared with TRBD2. The CDR3 consists of 14 residues. The germline gives CDR1 GTSNPN, CDR2 SVGIG (reference sequence). J lost 3 bases, V lost 4 bases, and 6 bases had no gene match. In nucleotides, the CDR3 is TGTGCCTGGATTCCGACGGGGGGGACAGATACGCAGTATTTT. Protein product: CAWIPTGGTDTQYF. The entire variable domain, with the rest obtained from reference TRBV30 and TRBJ2-3, is as follows: SQTIHQWPATLVQPVGSPLSLECTVEGTSNPNLYWYRQAAGRGLQLLFYSVGIGQISSEVPQNLSASRPQDRQFILSSKKLLLSDSGFYLCAWIPTGGTDTQYFGPGTRLTVL.

This chain connects TRBV15 to TRBJ2-7; 7 bases align to TRBD2. Unmatched junction bases numbered 4, after V lost 3 bases and J lost 2 bases. CDR1 is LNHNV, CDR2 YYDKDF, per germline (reference sequence). The length of the CDR3 is 14 residues. CDR3 residues: CATSRQGGPYEQYF. The CDR3 DNA follows: TGTGCCACCAGCAGGCAGGGAGGGCCCTACGAGCAGTACTTC.

The CDR3 nucleotides are TGTGCCAGCAGCTTACTAGCGGGGGGGCCTAACCAAGAGACCCAGTACTTC. This translates into CASSLLAGGPNQETQYF. The chain has TRBV7-8 and TRBJ2-5, with TRBD2 identical over 12 bases. CDR3 size: 17 residues. Germline V lookup: CDR1 SGHVS, CDR2 FQNEAQ. V trimming: 2 bases; J trimming: 0 bases; junction bases outside the gene matches: 4.

This clone was seen a handful of times. The V and J genes are TRBV30 and TRBJ1-3; a possible D gene is TRBD1 (6 bases). The germline V and J ends were trimmed by 4 bases and 5 bases, with 15 bases remaining between them. The length of the CDR3 is 14 residues. CDR1 is GTSNPN, CDR2 SVGIG, per germline (reference sequence). The CDR3 sequence is CAWKQGYARNTIYF. The CDR3 DNA is TGTGCCTGGAAACAGGGTTATGCCCGAAACACCATATATTTT.

The gene calls are TRBV13 and TRBJ2-7, with D possibly TRBD1 on 6 matching bases. Between the trimmed V and J ends, which lost 4 bases and 5 bases, there was a span of 12 bases. The CDR3 length is 13 residues. The germline V gene encodes CDR1 PRHDT and CDR2 FYEKMQ (reference sequence). CDR3 loop: CASSSRGFHEQYF. CDR3 sequence (DNA): TGTGCCAGCAGCTCCAGGGGATTCCACGAGCAGTACTTC.